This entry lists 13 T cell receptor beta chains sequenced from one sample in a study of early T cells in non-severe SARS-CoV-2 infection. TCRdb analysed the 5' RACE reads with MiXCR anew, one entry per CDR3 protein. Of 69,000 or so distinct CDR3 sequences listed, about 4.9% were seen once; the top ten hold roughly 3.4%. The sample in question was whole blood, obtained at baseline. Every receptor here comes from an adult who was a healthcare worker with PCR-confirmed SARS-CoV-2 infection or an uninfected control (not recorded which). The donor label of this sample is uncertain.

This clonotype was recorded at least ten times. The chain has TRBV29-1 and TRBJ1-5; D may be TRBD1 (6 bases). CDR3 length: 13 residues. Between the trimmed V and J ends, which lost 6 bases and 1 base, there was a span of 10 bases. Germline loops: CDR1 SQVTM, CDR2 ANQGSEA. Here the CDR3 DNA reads TGCAGCGTAGCACAGGGAAGCAATCAGCCCCAGCATTTT. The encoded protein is CSVAQGSNQPQHF. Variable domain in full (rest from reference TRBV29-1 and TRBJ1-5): SAVISQKPSRDICQRGTSLTIQCQVDSQVTMMFWYRQQPGQSLTLIATANQGSEATYESGFVIDKFPISRPNLTFSTLTVSNMSPEDSSIYLCSVAQGSNQPQHFGDGTRLSIL.

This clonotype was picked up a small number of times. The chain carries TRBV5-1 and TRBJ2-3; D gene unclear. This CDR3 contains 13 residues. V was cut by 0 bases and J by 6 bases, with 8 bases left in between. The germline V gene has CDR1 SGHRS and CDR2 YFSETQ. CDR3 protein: CASSLDSADTQYF. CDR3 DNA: TGCGCCAGCAGCTTGGATTCGGCGGATACGCAGTATTTT. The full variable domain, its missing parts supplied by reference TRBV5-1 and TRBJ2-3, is KAGVTQTPRYLIKTRGQQVTLSCSPISGHRSVSWYQQTPGQGLQFLFEYFSETQRNKGNFPGRFSGRQFSNSRSEMNVSTLELGDSALYLCASSLDSADTQYFGPGTRLTVL.

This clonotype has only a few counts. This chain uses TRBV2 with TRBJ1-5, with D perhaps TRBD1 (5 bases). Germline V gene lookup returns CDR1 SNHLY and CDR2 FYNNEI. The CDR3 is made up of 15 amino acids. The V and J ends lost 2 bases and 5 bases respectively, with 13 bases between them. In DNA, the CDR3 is TGTGCCAGCAGTGAACTGAGTGGAGGGGATCAGCCCCAGCATTTT. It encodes CASSELSGGDQPQHF.

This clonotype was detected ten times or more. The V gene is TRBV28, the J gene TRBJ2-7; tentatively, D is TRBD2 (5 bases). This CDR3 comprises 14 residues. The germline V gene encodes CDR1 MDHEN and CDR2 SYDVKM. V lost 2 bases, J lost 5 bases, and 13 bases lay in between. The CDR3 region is CASSLPDSRNEQYF. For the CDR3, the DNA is TGTGCCAGCAGTTTACCGGACTCTCGTAACGAGCAGTACTTC.

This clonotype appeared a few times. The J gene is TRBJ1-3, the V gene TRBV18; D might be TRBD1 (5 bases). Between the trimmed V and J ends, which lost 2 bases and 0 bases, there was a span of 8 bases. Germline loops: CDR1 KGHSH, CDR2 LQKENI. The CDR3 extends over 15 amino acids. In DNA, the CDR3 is TGTGCCAGCTCACCAATAGGGGACTCTGGAAACACCATATATTTT. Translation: CASSPIGDSGNTIYF.

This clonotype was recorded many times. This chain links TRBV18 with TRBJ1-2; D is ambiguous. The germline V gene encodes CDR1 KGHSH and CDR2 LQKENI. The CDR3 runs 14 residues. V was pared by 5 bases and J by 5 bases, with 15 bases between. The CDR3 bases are TGTGCCAGCTCAAGCCGGGAGGGATCTTATGGCTACACCTTC. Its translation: CASSSREGSYGYTF.

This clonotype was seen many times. The CDR3, as DNA: TGTGCCAGTAGTATTCGGTCGGAAGGCAATCAGCCCCAGCATTTT. The encoded protein is CASSIRSEGNQPQHF. The V gene is TRBV19, the J gene TRBJ1-5, with unresolved D. V dropped 3 bases and J dropped 2 bases, with 11 bases sitting between them. The CDR3 spans 15 residues. The V gene's germline CDR1 is LNHDA and CDR2 SQIVND (reference sequence).

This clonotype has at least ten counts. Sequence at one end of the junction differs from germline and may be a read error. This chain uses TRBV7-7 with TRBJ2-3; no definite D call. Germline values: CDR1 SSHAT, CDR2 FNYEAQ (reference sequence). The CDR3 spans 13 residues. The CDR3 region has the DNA TGTGCTAGCAGCCACAGCACCACAGATACGCAGTATTTT. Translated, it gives CASSHSTTDTQYF.

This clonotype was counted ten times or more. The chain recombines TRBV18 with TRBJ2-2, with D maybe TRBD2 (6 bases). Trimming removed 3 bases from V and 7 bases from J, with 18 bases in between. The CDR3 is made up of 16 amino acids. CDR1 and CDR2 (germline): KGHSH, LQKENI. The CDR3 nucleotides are TGTGCCAGCTCACCTCTCCGGGACTCTCAAGGCGGGGAGCTGTTTTTT. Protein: CASSPLRDSQGGELFF.

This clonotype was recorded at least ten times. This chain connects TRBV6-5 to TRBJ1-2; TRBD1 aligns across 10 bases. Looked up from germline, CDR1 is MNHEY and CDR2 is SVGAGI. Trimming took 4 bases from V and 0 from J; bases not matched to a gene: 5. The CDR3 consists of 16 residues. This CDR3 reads CASSSPTGGPNYGYTF. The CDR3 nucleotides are TGTGCCAGCAGTTCCCCGACAGGGGGCCCTAACTATGGCTACACCTTC.

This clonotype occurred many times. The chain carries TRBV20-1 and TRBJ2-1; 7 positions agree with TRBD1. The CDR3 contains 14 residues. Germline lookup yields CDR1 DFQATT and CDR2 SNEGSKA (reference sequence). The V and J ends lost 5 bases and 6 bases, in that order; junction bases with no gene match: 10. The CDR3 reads CSAQDRVMSNEQFF. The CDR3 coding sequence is TGCAGTGCTCAAGACAGGGTAATGAGCAATGAGCAGTTCTTC.

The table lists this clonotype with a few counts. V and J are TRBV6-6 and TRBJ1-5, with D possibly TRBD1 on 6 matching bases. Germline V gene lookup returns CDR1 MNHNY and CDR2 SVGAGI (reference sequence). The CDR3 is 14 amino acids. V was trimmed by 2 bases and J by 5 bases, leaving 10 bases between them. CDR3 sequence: CASSYREGDQPQHF. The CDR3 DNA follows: TGTGCCAGCAGTTACCGCGAGGGGGATCAGCCCCAGCATTTT.

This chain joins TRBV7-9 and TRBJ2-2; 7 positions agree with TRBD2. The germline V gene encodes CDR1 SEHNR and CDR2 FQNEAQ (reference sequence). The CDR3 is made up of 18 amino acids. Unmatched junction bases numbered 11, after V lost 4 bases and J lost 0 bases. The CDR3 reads CASSSWTREGSNTGELFF. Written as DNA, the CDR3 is TGTGCCAGCAGCTCCTGGACAAGGGAGGGATCGAACACCGGGGAGCTGTTTTTT.